This T cell receptor (beta chain) was sequenced for a study of identical twins. This CDR3 is 12 amino acids long. Germline V gene data show CDR1 as DFQATT and CDR2 as SNEGSKA (reference sequence). Trimming cost V 5 bases and J 4 bases; bases outside gene matches: 2. This clonotype was picked up many times. TCRdb analysed the 5' RACE reads with MiXCR anew, one entry per CDR3 protein. This sample has around 340,000 distinct CDR3 sequences, with about 10% found just once. The source of this sequence is a woman aged 50 to 60 in good health. Sequenced material: naive T cells sorted from blood. This rearrangement joins TRBV20-1 to TRBJ2-4; 7 bases agree with TRBD1. The CDR3 loop is CSAGDSKNIQYF. For the CDR3, the DNA is TGCAGTGCTGGGGACAGTAAAAACATTCAGTACTTC.